This T cell receptor (beta chain) appears in the sequencing data of a study of blood T cell repertoires in COVID-19. Profiled with immunoSEQ multiplex PCR; TCRdb holds only in-frame clones, not every one. Of 150,000 to 200,000 clones listed, 80% to 85% were seen once; the top ten hold under 3%. Trimming cost V 0 bases and J 2 bases; bases outside gene matches: 7. Germline-derived CDR1 and CDR2 are SGHRS and YFSETQ. CDR3 length: 17 amino acids. Sequencing was done on a sample of peripheral blood. This chain links TRBV5-1 with TRBJ2-7; the match to TRBD2 covers 11 bases. This receptor was taken from a human donor with acute or convalescent COVID-19. The donor label of this sample is uncertain. The CDR3 reads CASSLEWGSGRAYEQYF. The CDR3 DNA follows: TGCGCCAGCAGCTTGGAATGGGGTAGCGGGAGGGCCTACGAGCAGTACTTC.